A single sample is the source of the 11 T cell receptor beta chains below, sequenced in a study of shared clonotypes between healthy human individuals. Generated by immunoSEQ multiplex PCR, the TCRdb table keeps only in-frame clones and is missing some. Of a few hundred thousand clones in the sample, 87% were seen once. The specimen sequenced was memory CD8+ T cells sorted from blood. This sample's subset: CD45RO+ cells pooled with CCR7-negative TemRA cells. All receptors come from a man aged 18 to 35 in good health.

The V and J genes are TRBV4-3 and TRBJ2-3, with 15 bases matching TRBD2. The CDR3 sequence is 17 residues long. CDR1 is LGHNA and CDR2 is YSLEER in the germline V gene. After removal of 4 bases from V and 2 bases from J, the junction contained 4 bases not matched to a gene. DNA for the CDR3: TGCGCCAGCAGCCCCGGACTAGCGGGAGGGTACACAGATACGCAGTATTTT. This encodes CASSPGLAGGYTDTQYF.

This chain joins TRBV29-1 and TRBJ2-7; D perhaps matches TRBD1 (7 bases). V dropped 6 bases and J dropped 0 bases, with 12 bases sitting between them. Germline lookup yields CDR1 SQVTM and CDR2 ANQGSEA. The CDR3 extends over 13 amino acids. The CDR3 region is CSVQGGGSYEQYF. The CDR3 coding sequence is TGCAGCGTGCAGGGGGGCGGCTCCTACGAGCAGTACTTC.

The rearrangement joins TRBV5-4 to TRBJ1-1; D unclear. CDR1 is SGHNT, CDR2 YYREEE, per germline (reference sequence). V dropped 0 bases and J dropped 1 base, with 13 bases sitting between them. This CDR3 is built from 16 residues. The chain's CDR3 is CASSLEASEKNTEAFF. In DNA, the CDR3 is TGTGCCAGCAGCTTGGAAGCCTCAGAAAAGAACACTGAAGCTTTCTTT.

A single count supports this clone. This rearrangement joins TRBV6-4 to TRBJ1-6, with 8 bases aligning to TRBD1. Germline-derived CDR1 and CDR2 are MRHNA and SNTAGT. This CDR3 has 13 residues. Unmatched junction bases numbered 8, after V lost 10 bases and J lost 9 bases. The chain's CDR3 is CAMQGALGSPLHF. The CDR3 coding sequence is TGTGCCATGCAGGGGGCCCTCGGTTCACCCCTCCACTTT.

This chain uses TRBV5-5 with TRBJ2-7; D not resolved. CDR3 length: 15 residues. CDR1 and CDR2 from the germline V gene are SGHKS and YYEKEE (reference sequence). V was pared by 1 base and J by 4 bases, with 15 bases between. CDR3 sequence (DNA): TGTGCCAGCAGCTTGTCCCTAGGATCCGCGTACGAGCAGTACTTC. It specifies CASSLSLGSAYEQYF. Supplemented by reference TRBV5-5 and TRBJ2-7, the full variable domain reads DAGVTQSPTHLIKTRGQQVTLRCSPISGHKSVSWYQQVLGQGPQFIFQYYEKEERGRGNFPDRFSARQFPNYSSELNVNALLLGDSALYLCASSLSLGSAYEQYFGPGTRLTVT.

The V gene is TRBV15, the J gene TRBJ2-1, with D possibly matching TRBD2 (6 bases). The CDR3 is 17 residues long. V was cut by 2 bases and J by 2 bases, with 16 bases left in between. Per germline, CDR1 LNHNV and CDR2 YYDKDF (reference sequence). As DNA, the CDR3 is TGTGCCACCAGCAGACTTAATTCGGGAGCCCCCTACAATGAGCAGTTCTTC. Amino acid sequence: CATSRLNSGAPYNEQFF.

V and J are TRBV21-1 and TRBJ2-3. TRBV21-1 represents a pseudogene. This CDR3 has 18 residues. DNA for the CDR3: TGTGCCAGCAGCAAAAAGGGGCGGGCAGGACTCTTCACAGATACGCAGTATTTT. It specifies CASSKKGRAGLFTDTQYF.

The rearrangement joins TRBV6-6 to TRBJ2-3; possibly TRBD2 for D (5 bases). V was cut by 2 bases and J by 6 bases, with 9 bases left in between. Germline CDR1 reads MNHNY; CDR2 reads SVGAGI (reference sequence). CDR3 size: 13 residues. For the CDR3, the DNA is TGTGCCAGCAGTTACACCGGGGTGGATACGCAGTATTTT. As protein: CASSYTGVDTQYF.

This clone was observed a few times. This rearrangement joins TRBV9 to TRBJ2-3, with D unresolved. The germline V gene encodes CDR1 SGDLS and CDR2 YYNGEE. There are 15 residues in the CDR3. V gave up 1 base and J gave up 3 bases, with 12 bases separating them. CDR3 loop: CASSVWESVTDTQYF. The CDR3 nucleotides read TGTGCCAGCAGCGTATGGGAATCGGTTACAGATACGCAGTATTTT.

This chain joins TRBV7-9 and TRBJ2-5, with unresolved D. CDR1 is SEHNR, CDR2 FQNEAQ, per germline (reference sequence). V lost 4 bases, J lost 7 bases, and 10 bases lay in between. The CDR3 consists of 12 residues. CDR3 sequence: CASSSDPTTQYF. CDR3 in DNA: TGTGCCAGCAGCTCGGATCCCACGACCCAGTACTTC.

V gene TRBV30 combines with J gene TRBJ2-5, with D perhaps being TRBD1 or TRBD2 (5 bases each). Germline CDR1 is GTSNPN and CDR2 is SVGIG (reference sequence). This CDR3 contains 13 residues. Trimming removed 6 bases at V and 3 bases at J, with 14 bases between. The CDR3: CACDPMGEETQYF. CDR3 nucleotides: TGTGCCTGTGACCCAATGGGGGAAGAGACCCAGTACTTC.